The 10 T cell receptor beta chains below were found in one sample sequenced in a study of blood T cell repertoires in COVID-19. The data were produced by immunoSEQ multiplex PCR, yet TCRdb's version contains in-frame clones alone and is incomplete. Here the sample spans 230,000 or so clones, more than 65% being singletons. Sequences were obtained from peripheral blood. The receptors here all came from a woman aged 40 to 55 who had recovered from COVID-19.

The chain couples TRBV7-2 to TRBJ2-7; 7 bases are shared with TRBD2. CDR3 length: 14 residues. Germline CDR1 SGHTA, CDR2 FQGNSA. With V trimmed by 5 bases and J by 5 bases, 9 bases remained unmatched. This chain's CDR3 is CASSTRGGGHEQYF. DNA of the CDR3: TGTGCCAGCAGCACAAGAGGCGGGGGTCACGAGCAGTACTTC.

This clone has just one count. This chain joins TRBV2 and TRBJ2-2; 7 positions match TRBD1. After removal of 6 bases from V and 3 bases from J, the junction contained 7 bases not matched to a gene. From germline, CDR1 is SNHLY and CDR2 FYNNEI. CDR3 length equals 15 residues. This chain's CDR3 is CASRVDRAYTGELFF. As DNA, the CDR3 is TGTGCCAGCAGAGTTGACAGGGCTTACACCGGGGAGCTGTTTTTT.

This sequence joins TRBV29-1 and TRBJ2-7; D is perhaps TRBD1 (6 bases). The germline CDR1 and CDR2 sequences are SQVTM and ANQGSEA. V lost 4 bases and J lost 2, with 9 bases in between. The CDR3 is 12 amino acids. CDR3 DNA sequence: TGCAGCGTTGCGGACAGAGCCTACGAGCAGTACTTC. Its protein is CSVADRAYEQYF.

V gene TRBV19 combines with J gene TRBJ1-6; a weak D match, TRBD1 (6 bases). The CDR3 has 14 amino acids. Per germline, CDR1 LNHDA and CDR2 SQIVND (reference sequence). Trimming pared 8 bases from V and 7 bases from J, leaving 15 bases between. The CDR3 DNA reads TGTGCCAGTTTCGGGGGGGCGGTAAATTCACCCCTCCACTTT. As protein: CASFGGAVNSPLHF.

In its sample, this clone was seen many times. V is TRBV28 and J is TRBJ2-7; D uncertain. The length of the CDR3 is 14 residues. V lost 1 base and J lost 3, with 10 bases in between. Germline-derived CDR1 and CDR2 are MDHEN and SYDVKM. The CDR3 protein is CASSLLGGRYEQYF. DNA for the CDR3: TGTGCCAGCAGTTTATTAGGCGGTCGCTACGAGCAGTACTTC. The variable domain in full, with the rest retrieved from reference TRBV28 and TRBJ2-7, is DVKVTQSSRYLVKRTGEKVFLECVQDMDHENMFWYRQDPGLGLRLIYFSYDVKMKEKGDIPEGYSVSREKKERFSLILESASTNQTSMYLCASSLLGGRYEQYFGPGTRLTVT.

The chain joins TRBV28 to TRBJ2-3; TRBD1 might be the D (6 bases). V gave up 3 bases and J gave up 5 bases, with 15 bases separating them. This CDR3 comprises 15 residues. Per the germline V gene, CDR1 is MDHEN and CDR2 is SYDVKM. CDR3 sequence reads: CASSFWGREGDTQYF. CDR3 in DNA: TGTGCCAGCAGTTTTTGGGGGCGCGAGGGAGATACGCAGTATTTT.

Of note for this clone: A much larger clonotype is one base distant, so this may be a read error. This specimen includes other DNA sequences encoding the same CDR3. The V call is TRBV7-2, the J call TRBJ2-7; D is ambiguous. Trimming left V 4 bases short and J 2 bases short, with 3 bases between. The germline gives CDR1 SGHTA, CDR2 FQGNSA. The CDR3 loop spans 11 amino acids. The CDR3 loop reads CASSSAYEQYF. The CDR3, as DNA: TGTGCCAGCAGCTCCGCCTACGAGCAGTACTTC.

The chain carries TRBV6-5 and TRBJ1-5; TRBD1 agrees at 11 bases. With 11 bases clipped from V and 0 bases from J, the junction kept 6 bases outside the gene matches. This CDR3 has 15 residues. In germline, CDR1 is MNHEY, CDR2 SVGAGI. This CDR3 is CAGGQGGYSNQPQHF. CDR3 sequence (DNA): TGTGCCGGGGGACAGGGGGGATATAGCAATCAGCCCCAGCATTTT.

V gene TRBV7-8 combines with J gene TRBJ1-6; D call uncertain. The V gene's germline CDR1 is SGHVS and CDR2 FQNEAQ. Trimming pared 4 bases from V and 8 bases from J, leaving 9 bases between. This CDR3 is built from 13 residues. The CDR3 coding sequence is TGTGCCAGCAGCTCCCAACGGGATTCACCCCTCCACTTT. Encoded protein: CASSSQRDSPLHF.

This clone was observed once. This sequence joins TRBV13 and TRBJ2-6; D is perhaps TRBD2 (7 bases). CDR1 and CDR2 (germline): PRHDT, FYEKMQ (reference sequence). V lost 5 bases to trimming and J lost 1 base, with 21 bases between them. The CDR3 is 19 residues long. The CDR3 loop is CASSTGGLHGRSGANVLTF. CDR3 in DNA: TGTGCCAGCAGCACCGGGGGGCTTCACGGTCGATCTGGGGCCAACGTCCTGACTTTC.